The 6 T cell receptor beta chains below were found in one sample sequenced in a study of cytomegalovirus exposure and HLA in healthy donors. Vbeta (60) and Jbeta (13) primers were used in the PCR. Data came from immunoSEQ multiplex PCR; TCRdb stores just in-frame clones and leaves some out. The data show under 150,000 clones, 70% to 85% seen once. The sequenced sample consisted of PBMCs. All receptors come from a male donor in good health and CMV-seronegative.

This clone was detected once. This sequence joins TRBV7-8 and TRBJ1-5; D possibly corresponds to TRBD1 (6 bases). The ends were cut back, 4 bases at V and 4 bases at J, with 14 bases in the middle. The CDR3 totals 15 residues. Germline values: CDR1 SGHVS, CDR2 FQNEAQ. The CDR3 region has the DNA TGTGCCAGCAGCTGGGACACAGGGTTAAATCAGCCCCAGCATTTT. Amino acids: CASSWDTGLNQPQHF.

The gene calls are TRBV7-2 and TRBJ1-5, with D tentatively TRBD1 (6 bases). This CDR3 comprises 15 residues. V was trimmed by 5 bases and J by 2 bases, leaving 13 bases between them. Germline CDR1 reads SGHTA; CDR2 reads FQGNSA. The CDR3: CASSGQGLGNQPQHF. Written as DNA, the CDR3 is TGTGCCAGCAGCGGCCAGGGGCTGGGCAATCAGCCCCAGCATTTT.

The chain links TRBV27 to TRBJ1-2; 7 bases are shared with TRBD1. This CDR3 contains 14 residues. Trimming took 10 bases from V and 6 from J; bases not matched to a gene: 14. Germline V gene sequence: CDR1 MNHEY, CDR2 SMNVEV (reference sequence). The CDR3 coding sequence is TGTGCCACTCCGGGACAGCCCTTTAGGGATGGCTACACCTTC. This codes for CATPGQPFRDGYTF.

The chain couples TRBV20-1 to TRBJ1-1; no clear D gene. CDR3 length: 11 residues. CDR1 and CDR2 from the germline V gene are DFQATT and SNEGSKA (reference sequence). V was trimmed by 6 bases and J by 0 bases, leaving 5 bases between them. CDR3 sequence reads: CSATVNTEAFF. The CDR3 bases are TGCAGTGCCACAGTGAACACTGAAGCTTTCTTT.

This chain uses TRBV4-1 with TRBJ2-5, with 7 bases that match TRBD1. The CDR3 runs to 14 residues. In germline, CDR1 is MGHRA, CDR2 YSYEKL. With V trimmed by 0 bases and J by 2 bases, 0 bases remained unmatched. In DNA form, the CDR3 reads TGCGCCAGCAGCCAAGAGACAGGGCAAGAGACCCAGTACTTC. Protein: CASSQETGQETQYF.

The V call is TRBV5-5, the J call TRBJ2-2; TRBD2 agrees at 12 bases. The CDR3 is 15 residues long. V shed 3 bases, J shed 9 bases, and the junction held 6 bases outside the gene matches. Germline lookup yields CDR1 SGHKS and CDR2 YYEKEE (reference sequence). CDR3 sequence reads: CASSYRLAGERELFF. DNA for the CDR3: TGTGCCAGCAGCTACCGACTAGCGGGAGAGCGGGAGCTGTTTTTT. Full variable domain (rest looked up from reference TRBV5-5 and TRBJ2-2): DAGVTQSPTHLIKTRGQQVTLRCSPISGHKSVSWYQQVLGQGPQFIFQYYEKEERGRGNFPDRFSARQFPNYSSELNVNALLLGDSALYLCASSYRLAGERELFFGEGSRLTVL.